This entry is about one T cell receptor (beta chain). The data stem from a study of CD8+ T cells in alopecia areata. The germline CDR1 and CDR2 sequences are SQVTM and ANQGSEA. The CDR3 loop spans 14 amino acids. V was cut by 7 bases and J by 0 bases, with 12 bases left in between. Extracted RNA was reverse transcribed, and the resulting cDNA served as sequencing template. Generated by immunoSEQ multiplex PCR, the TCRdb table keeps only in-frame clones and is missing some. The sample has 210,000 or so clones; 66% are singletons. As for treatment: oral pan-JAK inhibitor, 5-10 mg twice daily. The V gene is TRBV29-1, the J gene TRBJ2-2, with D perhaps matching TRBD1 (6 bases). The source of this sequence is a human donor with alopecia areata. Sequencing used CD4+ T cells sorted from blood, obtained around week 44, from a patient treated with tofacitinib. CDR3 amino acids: CSAQDRTNTGELFF. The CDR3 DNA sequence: TGCAGCGCTCAGGACAGAACGAACACCGGGGAGCTGTTTTTT.